This entry lists 32 T cell receptor beta chains sequenced from one sample in a study of T cells in Graves' hyperthyroidism and ophthalmopathy. TCR beta CDR3 sequences were amplified from RNA transcripts. First-round RT-PCR with HTBI primers amplified the TCR CDR3 region. A single record per CDR3 protein comes from TCRdb applying MiXCR to the multiplex PCR reads. The table has over 400,000 distinct CDR3 sequences, under 25% seen once. The sample taken for sequencing was blood. The receptors here all came from a woman aged 70-85 years with Graves' ophthalmopathy.

This clonotype was seen a handful of times. This chain links TRBV20-1 with TRBJ1-2, with D hard to call. The CDR3 extends over 13 amino acids. Trimming removed 4 bases at V and 7 bases at J, with 16 bases between. Germline CDR1 and CDR2: DFQATT and SNEGSKA (reference sequence). CDR3 nucleotide sequence: TGCAGTGCTAACCAGGAGGCAACGGGTGGCTACACCTTC. The encoded protein is CSANQEATGGYTF.

The gene calls are TRBV14 and TRBJ2-1, with 9 nucleotides matching TRBD2. Germline trimming cut 6 bases from V and 7 bases from J; bases unmatched to any gene: 10. Per germline, CDR1 SGHDN and CDR2 FVKESK. The CDR3 sequence is 15 residues long. Here the CDR3 DNA reads TGTGCCAGCAGGCCCTTCGCGGGAGGGGTGAATGAGCAGTTCTTC. It yields the protein CASRPFAGGVNEQFF.

This clonotype was counted between two and nine times. CDR3 in amino acids: CASSHYRDQPQHF. CDR3 nucleotide sequence: TGTGCCAGCAGCCATTACAGGGATCAGCCCCAGCATTTT. The V and J genes are TRBV3-1 and TRBJ1-5, with D maybe TRBD1 (6 bases). Trimming shortened V by 3 bases and J by 5 bases, and 8 bases separated the two germline ends. This CDR3 is built from 13 residues. CDR1 and CDR2 (germline): LGHDT, YNNKEL (reference sequence). The variable domain in full, completed from reference TRBV3-1 and TRBJ1-5, reads DTAVSQTPKYLVTQMGNDKSIKCEQNLGHDTMYWYKQDSKKFLKIMFSYNNKELIINETVPNRFSPKSPDKAHLNLHINSLELGDSAVYFCASSHYRDQPQHFGDGTRLSIL.

This chain joins TRBV11-1 and TRBJ2-3; D call uncertain. The V gene lost 3 bases and the J gene lost 0 bases, with 7 bases spanning the gap. This CDR3 has 14 amino acids. Germline CDR1 reads SGHAT; CDR2 reads FQDESV (reference sequence). Here the CDR3 DNA reads TGTGCCAGCAGCTTCAGCGAAAGCACAGATACGCAGTATTTT. Translating gives CASSFSESTDTQYF.

This chain uses TRBV18 with TRBJ2-7; no clear D. CDR3 length: 16 amino acids. V gave up 1 base and J gave up 3 bases, with 16 bases separating them. CDR1 KGHSH and CDR2 LQKENI come from the germline V gene. The CDR3 coding sequence is TGTGCCAGCTCACCACAGGTCCCTACAGAGAACTACGAGCAGTACTTC. Its translation: CASSPQVPTENYEQYF.

In its sample, this clonotype was seen many times. The chain recombines TRBV28 with TRBJ1-1; TRBD1 might be the D (6 bases). The germline gives CDR1 MDHEN, CDR2 SYDVKM. The CDR3 is made up of 14 amino acids. The V end lost 10 bases, the J end lost 6 bases, and 21 bases lay between the germline ends. The CDR3 loop reads CATLTLQGYAEAFF. In DNA form, the CDR3 reads TGTGCCACCCTGACCCTACAGGGTTACGCTGAAGCTTTCTTT.

There are a few counts of this clonotype. The V call is TRBV7-3, the J call TRBJ2-1, with D unclear. This CDR3 is 13 amino acids long. V lost 5 bases and J lost 7, with 12 bases in between. The germline gives CDR1 SGHTA, CDR2 FQGTGA. CDR3: CASSPKIGNEQFF. The CDR3 DNA is TGTGCCAGCAGCCCCAAGATCGGGAATGAGCAGTTCTTC.

The table lists this clonotype with a count of one. This chain connects TRBV4-3 to TRBJ2-2, with D maybe TRBD2 (5 bases). Looked up from germline, CDR1 is LGHNA and CDR2 is YSLEER. The ends were cut back, 1 base at V and 7 bases at J, with 19 bases in the middle. The CDR3 contains 17 residues. DNA for the CDR3: TGCGCCAGCAGCCAAGCTGTCCGGGGAGTCGGTAACGGGGAGCTGTTTTTT. Its protein is CASSQAVRGVGNGELFF.

This clonotype was counted ten times or more. The chain recombines TRBV7-2 with TRBJ2-3; unclear D gene. Trimming shortened V by 3 bases and J by 1 base, and 8 bases separated the two germline ends. The CDR3 loop spans 14 amino acids. Germline CDR1 and CDR2: SGHTA and FQGNSA. This chain's CDR3 is CASSFAAGTDTQYF. CDR3 DNA: TGTGCCAGCAGCTTTGCGGCCGGCACAGATACGCAGTATTTT. Variable domain in full (rest from reference TRBV7-2 and TRBJ2-3): GAGVSQSPSNKVTEKGKDVELRCDPISGHTALYWYRQSLGQGLEFLIYFQGNSAPDKSGLPSDRFSAERTGGSVSTLTIQRTQQEDSAVYLCASSFAAGTDTQYFGPGTRLTVL.

The rearrangement joins TRBV9 to TRBJ1-1; TRBD1 is a possible D gene (5 bases). V was trimmed by 7 bases and J by 1 base, leaving 8 bases between them. The CDR3 loop spans 12 amino acids. From germline, CDR1 is SGDLS and CDR2 YYNGEE. Written as DNA, the CDR3 is TGTGCCAGCGGGGGAGAGAACACTGAAGCTTTCTTT. The encoded protein is CASGGENTEAFF.

V gene TRBV6-1 combines with J gene TRBJ2-7, with D possibly being TRBD1 (5 bases). This CDR3 comprises 14 residues. V lost 10 bases and J 1 base, leaving 17 bases between the germline ends. CDR1 and CDR2 from the germline V gene are MNHNS and SASEGT. For the CDR3, the DNA is TGTGCCACTACGAGACAGATGGGATCCTACGAGCAGTACTTC. Encoded protein: CATTRQMGSYEQYF.

On this clonotype itself: Being one base from a much bigger clone, this may be a read error. The chain carries TRBV4-3 and TRBJ2-5, with a possible D match to TRBD2 (6 bases). The germline CDR1 and CDR2 sequences are LGHNA and YSLEER. The CDR3 consists of 14 residues. Trimming left V 1 base short and J 9 bases short, with 15 bases between. The CDR3 DNA is TGCGCCAGCAGCCAAGCTCCCGGAGGGGAGGCCCAGTACTTC. It codes for CASSQAPGGEAQYF.

This clonotype was counted a few times. V usage is TRBV7-8 and J usage is TRBJ2-2; perhaps TRBD1 as D (6 bases). The V and J ends lost 4 bases and 3 bases respectively, with 15 bases between them. This CDR3 has 16 residues. The germline V gene has CDR1 SGHVS and CDR2 FQNEAQ. In DNA, the CDR3 is TGTGCCAGCAGCTACAACAGGGTTCTGGACACCGGGGAGCTGTTTTTT. It specifies CASSYNRVLDTGELFF.

Note on this clonotype: This may be a read error, as it is one base from a much larger clone. The V gene is TRBV28, the J gene TRBJ1-1; unclear D gene. Germline V gene lookup returns CDR1 MDHEN and CDR2 SYDVKM. CDR3 length equals 14 residues. CDR3 sequence (DNA): TGTGCCAGCAGTTTAAGGCTGAGGAACACTGAAGCTCTCTTT. Encoded protein: CASSLRLRNTEALF.

In its sample, this clonotype was seen a few times. This sequence joins TRBV29-1 and TRBJ2-1, with 8 bases identical to TRBD2. The CDR3 covers 17 residues. V was pared by 5 bases and J by 5 bases, with 17 bases of the junction left unmatched. The germline V gene encodes CDR1 SQVTM and CDR2 ANQGSEA. CDR3 DNA sequence: TGCAGCGTTCTCCCCCCCGGGACTAGTAGTCACCACAATGAGCAGTTCTTC. This sequence encodes CSVLPPGTSSHHNEQFF.

V is TRBV20-1 and J is TRBJ2-7; TRBD1 might be the D (6 bases). Per the germline V gene, CDR1 is DFQATT and CDR2 is SNEGSKA (reference sequence). V was shortened by 1 base and J by 2 bases, with 12 bases between the two germline ends. This CDR3 has 14 residues. The CDR3 reads CSARVRGSAYEQYF. As DNA, the CDR3 is TGCAGTGCTAGAGTCAGGGGCTCGGCCTACGAGCAGTACTTC.

The chain combines TRBV5-1 with TRBJ1-6; the match to TRBD1 covers 7 bases. CDR3 size: 14 residues. The V and J ends lost 4 bases and 10 bases, in that order; junction bases with no gene match: 8. Germline V CDR1 and CDR2: SGHRS, YFSETQ. The CDR3 region is CASSPGQPLSPLHF. CDR3 in DNA: TGCGCCAGCAGCCCGGGACAGCCGCTCTCACCCCTCCACTTT. The whole variable domain, filled in from reference TRBV5-1 and TRBJ1-6, reads KAGVTQTPRYLIKTRGQQVTLSCSPISGHRSVSWYQQTPGQGLQFLFEYFSETQRNKGNFPGRFSGRQFSNSRSEMNVSTLELGDSALYLCASSPGQPLSPLHFGNGTRLTVT.

The chain is built from TRBV6-1 and TRBJ2-7; D gene ambiguous. Per the germline V gene, CDR1 is MNHNS and CDR2 is SASEGT. The V end was cut by 5 bases, the J end by 3 bases, with 8 bases between. CDR3 length: 12 residues. The CDR3 DNA is TGTGCCAGCAGTCAGAGTGACTACGAGCAGTACTTC. Its protein is CASSQSDYEQYF.

V gene TRBV12-3 or TRBV12-4 combines with J gene TRBJ2-7; the match to TRBD2 covers 11 bases. The V gene end was trimmed by 7 bases and the J gene end by 3 bases; junction bases not matched to a gene: 8. CDR3 length: 15 residues. CDR3 coding DNA: TGTGCCAGCAAACTCAGACTAGCGGGATACTACGAGCAGTACTTC. Translation gives CASKLRLAGYYEQYF.

This clonotype was found a few times. This sequence joins TRBV12-3 or TRBV12-4 and TRBJ2-1, with 10 nucleotides matching TRBD2. The CDR3 covers 17 residues. Losses at the gene ends were 5 bases for V and 7 bases for J; bases not matched to a gene: 14. CDR3 nucleotide sequence: TGTGCCAGCAGTACTACCCCCCTAGCGGGAGTAAGTAATGAGCAGTTCTTC. This codes for CASSTTPLAGVSNEQFF.

The rearrangement uses TRBV18 and TRBJ1-4; TRBD1 is a possible D gene (5 bases). CDR1 and CDR2 from the germline V gene are KGHSH and LQKENI. This CDR3 comprises 14 residues. V gave up 2 bases and J gave up 3 bases, with 7 bases separating them. CDR3 DNA: TGTGCCAGCTCACCAGGGACGGCTAATGAAAAACTGTTTTTT. This translates into CASSPGTANEKLFF.

The chain employs TRBV12-3 or TRBV12-4 and TRBJ2-3; D is perhaps TRBD1 or TRBD2 (9 bases each). There are 19 residues in the CDR3. Trimming shortened V by 5 bases and J by 0 bases, and 24 bases separated the two germline ends. CDR3: CASSPGTGPSGTSTDTQYF. The CDR3, as DNA: TGTGCCAGCAGTCCCGGGACAGGGCCTAGCGGGACTAGCACAGATACGCAGTATTTT.

As for this clonotype: An end of the junction differs from the germline gene, which may be a read error. The chain combines TRBV5-1 with TRBJ2-3, with 9 bases aligning to TRBD2. The CDR3 covers 16 residues. In germline, CDR1 is SGHRS, CDR2 YFSETQ. The CDR3 here is CANSLIAGDGTDTQYF. The CDR3 DNA is TGCGCCAACAGCCTAATAGCGGGAGACGGCACAGATACGCAGTATTTT. The whole variable domain, remainder taken from reference TRBV5-1 and TRBJ2-3, is KAGVTQTPRYLIKTRGQQVTLSCSPISGHRSVSWYQQTPGQGLQFLFEYFSETQRNKGNFPGRFSGRQFSNSRSEMNVSTLELGDSALYLCANSLIAGDGTDTQYFGPGTRLTVL.

In this sample, this clonotype turned up a few times. V usage is TRBV29-1 and J usage is TRBJ2-2; tentative D call: TRBD2 (5 bases). CDR3 length equals 12 residues. The germline V gene encodes CDR1 SQVTM and CDR2 ANQGSEA. The V end lost 6 bases, the J end lost 4 bases, and 9 bases lay between the germline ends. CDR3: CSVGVGTGELFF. CDR3 in DNA: TGCAGCGTCGGGGTTGGCACCGGGGAGCTGTTTTTT.

The genes are TRBV18 and TRBJ1-1; weak D call: TRBD1 (5 bases). The CDR3 is 15 residues long. In germline, CDR1 is KGHSH, CDR2 LQKENI. Trimming pared 4 bases from V and 4 bases from J, leaving 16 bases between. The CDR3 here is CASSLSQGVSTEAFF. The CDR3 bases are TGTGCCAGCTCACTAAGCCAGGGTGTAAGCACTGAAGCTTTCTTT.

The chain employs TRBV6-2 or TRBV6-3 and TRBJ2-3, with TRBD2 matching 10 bases. Per the germline V gene, CDR1 is MNHEY and CDR2 is SVGEGT. The CDR3 spans 17 residues. V trimming: 0 bases; J trimming: 0 bases; junction bases outside the gene matches: 3. The CDR3 nucleotides are TGTGCCAGCAGTTACTCTTCTAGCGGGAGAAGCACAGATACGCAGTATTTT. Translating it yields CASSYSSSGRSTDTQYF.

The rearrangement links TRBV7-9 to TRBJ2-3; 8 bases map to TRBD2. This CDR3 has 21 residues. CDR1 and CDR2 (germline): SEHNR, FQNEAQ (reference sequence). After removal of 5 bases from V and 0 bases from J, the junction contained 22 bases not matched to a gene. CDR3 sequence (DNA): TGTGCCAGCAGCACCCGAGCTGCCGGGACTAGAGGCCGCTCTAGCACAGATACGCAGTATTTT. This sequence encodes CASSTRAAGTRGRSSTDTQYF.

The genes are TRBV5-4 and TRBJ2-5, with D perhaps TRBD1 (6 bases). The CDR3 is 15 amino acids. V lost 3 bases, J lost 1 base, and 13 bases lay in between. Germline V gives CDR1 SGHNT, CDR2 YYREEE (reference sequence). CDR3 coding DNA: TGTGCCAGCAGCTACAATACAGGGACCCAAGAGACCCAGTACTTC. It specifies CASSYNTGTQETQYF.

This rearrangement joins TRBV3-1 to TRBJ2-7; 7 nucleotides match TRBD1. Germline trimming cut 4 bases from V and 3 bases from J; bases unmatched to any gene: 6. Per germline, CDR1 LGHDT and CDR2 YNNKEL (reference sequence). The CDR3 extends over 14 amino acids. The CDR3, as DNA: TGTGCCAGCAGCCCCGGGACAGTCGTCTACGAGCAGTACTTC. Its protein product is CASSPGTVVYEQYF.

This clonotype came up many times. V usage is TRBV28 and J usage is TRBJ2-7; maybe TRBD2 (6 bases). The CDR3 is made up of 16 amino acids. V lost 5 bases and J lost 7, with 24 bases in between. In germline, CDR1 is MDHEN, CDR2 SYDVKM. CDR3 nucleotide sequence: TGTGCCAGCAGTCGTCATCGCACGGGACCCCGGGGGGAGCAGTACTTC. Translating gives CASSRHRTGPRGEQYF.

This clonotype came up a few times. This chain joins TRBV5-1 and TRBJ2-3; 9 bases match TRBD2. The germline V gene has CDR1 SGHRS and CDR2 YFSETQ. The CDR3 extends over 18 amino acids. Unmatched junction bases numbered 9, after V lost 0 bases and J lost 1 base. CDR3 protein: CASSLGPIAGVGTDTQYF. For the CDR3, the DNA is TGCGCCAGCAGCTTGGGTCCCATAGCGGGAGTGGGCACAGATACGCAGTATTTT.

This clonotype was counted only a few times. The chain couples TRBV28 to TRBJ2-5, with a tentative D call TRBD1 (5 bases). CDR3 length equals 15 residues. Germline assignment: CDR1 MDHEN and CDR2 SYDVKM. V was cut by 6 bases and J by 4 bases, with 18 bases left in between. The CDR3 sequence: CASSGQGRFSETQYF. CDR3 bases: TGTGCCAGCAGCGGGCAGGGTCGGTTTTCAGAGACCCAGTACTTC.